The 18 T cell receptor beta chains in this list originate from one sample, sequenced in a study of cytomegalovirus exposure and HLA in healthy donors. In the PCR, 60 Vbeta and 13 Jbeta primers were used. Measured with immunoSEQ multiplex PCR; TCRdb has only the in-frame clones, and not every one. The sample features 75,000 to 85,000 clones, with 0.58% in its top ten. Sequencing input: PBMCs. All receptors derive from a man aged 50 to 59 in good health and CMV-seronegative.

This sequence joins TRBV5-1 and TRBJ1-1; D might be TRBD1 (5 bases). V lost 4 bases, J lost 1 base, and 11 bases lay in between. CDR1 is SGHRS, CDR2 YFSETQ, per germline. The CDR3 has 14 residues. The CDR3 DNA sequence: TGCGCCAGCAGCGTCTCGGACACGAACACTGAAGCTTTCTTT. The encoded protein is CASSVSDTNTEAFF.

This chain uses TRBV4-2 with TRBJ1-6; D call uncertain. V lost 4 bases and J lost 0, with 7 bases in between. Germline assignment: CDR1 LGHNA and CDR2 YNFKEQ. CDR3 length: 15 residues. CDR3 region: CASSPGSSYNSPLHF. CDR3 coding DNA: TGTGCCAGCAGCCCCGGGAGCTCCTATAATTCACCCCTCCACTTT.

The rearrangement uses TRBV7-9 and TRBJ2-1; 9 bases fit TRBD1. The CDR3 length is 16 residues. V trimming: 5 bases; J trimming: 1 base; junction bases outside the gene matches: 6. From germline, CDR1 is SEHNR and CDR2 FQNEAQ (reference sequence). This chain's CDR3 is CASSPRTGESYNEQFF. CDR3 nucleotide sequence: TGTGCCAGCAGCCCGAGGACAGGGGAATCCTACAATGAGCAGTTCTTC.

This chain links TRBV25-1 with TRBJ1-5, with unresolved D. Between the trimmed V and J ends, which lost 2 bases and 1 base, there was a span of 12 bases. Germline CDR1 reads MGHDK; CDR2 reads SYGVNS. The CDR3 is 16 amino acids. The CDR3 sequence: CASSEGGFWSNQPQHF. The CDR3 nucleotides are TGTGCCAGCAGTGAAGGAGGGTTTTGGAGCAATCAGCCCCAGCATTTT.

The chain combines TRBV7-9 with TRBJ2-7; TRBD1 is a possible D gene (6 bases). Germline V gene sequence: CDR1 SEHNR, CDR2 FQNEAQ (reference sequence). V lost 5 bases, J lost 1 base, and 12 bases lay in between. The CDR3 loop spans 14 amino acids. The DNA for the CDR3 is TGTGCCAGCAGCCCCCACAGGGAATCCTACGAGCAGTACTTC. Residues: CASSPHRESYEQYF.

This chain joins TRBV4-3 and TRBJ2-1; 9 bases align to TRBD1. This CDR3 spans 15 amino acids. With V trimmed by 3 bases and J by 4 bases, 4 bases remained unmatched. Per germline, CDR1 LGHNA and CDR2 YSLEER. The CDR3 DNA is TGCGCCAGCAGCCAGCCGGGACAGGGATACAATGAGCAGTTCTTC. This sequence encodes CASSQPGQGYNEQFF.

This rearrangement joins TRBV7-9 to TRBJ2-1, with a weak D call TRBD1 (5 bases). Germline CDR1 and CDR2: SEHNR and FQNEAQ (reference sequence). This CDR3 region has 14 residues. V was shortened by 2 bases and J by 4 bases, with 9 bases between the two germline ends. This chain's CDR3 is CASSLSQGYNEQFF. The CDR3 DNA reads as TGTGCCAGCAGCTTATCCCAGGGATACAATGAGCAGTTCTTC.

CDR3 nucleotides: TGTGCCAGCAGCGTAGGCGGGGACAGCTCCACAGATACGCAGTATTTT. As protein: CASSVGGDSSTDTQYF. The rearrangement joins TRBV9 to TRBJ2-3; D may be TRBD1 (7 bases). V dropped 0 bases and J dropped 2 bases, with 13 bases sitting between them. The CDR3 is 16 residues long. Germline CDR1 and CDR2: SGDLS and YYNGEE.

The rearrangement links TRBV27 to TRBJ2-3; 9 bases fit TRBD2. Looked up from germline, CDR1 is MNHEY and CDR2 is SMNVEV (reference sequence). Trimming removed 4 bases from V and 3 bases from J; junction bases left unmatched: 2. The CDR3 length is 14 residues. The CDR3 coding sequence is TGTGCCAGCAGTTGGGGACTAGCAACAGATACGCAGTATTTT. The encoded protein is CASSWGLATDTQYF.

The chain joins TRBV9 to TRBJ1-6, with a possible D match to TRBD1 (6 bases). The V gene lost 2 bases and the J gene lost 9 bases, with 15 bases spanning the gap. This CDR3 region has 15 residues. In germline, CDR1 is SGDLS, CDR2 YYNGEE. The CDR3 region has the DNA TGTGCCAGCAGCGTCAACGAGGGGGTGGGTTCACCCCTCCACTTT. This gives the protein CASSVNEGVGSPLHF. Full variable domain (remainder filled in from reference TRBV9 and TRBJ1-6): DSGVTQTPKHLITATGQRVTLRCSPRSGDLSVYWYQQSLDQGLQFLIQYYNGEERAKGNILERFSAQQFPDLHSELNLSSLELGDSALYFCASSVNEGVGSPLHFGNGTRLTVT.

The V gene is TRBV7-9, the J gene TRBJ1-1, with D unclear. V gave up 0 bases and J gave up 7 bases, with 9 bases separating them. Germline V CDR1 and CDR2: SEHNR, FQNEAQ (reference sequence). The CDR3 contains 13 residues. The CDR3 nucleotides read TGTGCCAGCAGCTTAGCGGGCAGGAATGAAGCTTTCTTT. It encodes CASSLAGRNEAFF.

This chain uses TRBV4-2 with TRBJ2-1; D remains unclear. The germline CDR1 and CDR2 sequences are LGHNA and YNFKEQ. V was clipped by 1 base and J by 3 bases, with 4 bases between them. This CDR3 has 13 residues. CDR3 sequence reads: CASSQVLYNEQFF. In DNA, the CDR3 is TGTGCCAGCAGCCAAGTCCTCTACAATGAGCAGTTCTTC.

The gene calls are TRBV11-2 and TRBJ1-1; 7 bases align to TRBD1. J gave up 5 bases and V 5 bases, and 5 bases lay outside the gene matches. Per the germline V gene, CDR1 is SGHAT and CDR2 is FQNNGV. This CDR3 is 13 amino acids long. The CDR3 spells CASSPTTGTEAFF. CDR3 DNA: TGTGCCAGCAGCCCGACGACAGGGACTGAAGCTTTCTTT.

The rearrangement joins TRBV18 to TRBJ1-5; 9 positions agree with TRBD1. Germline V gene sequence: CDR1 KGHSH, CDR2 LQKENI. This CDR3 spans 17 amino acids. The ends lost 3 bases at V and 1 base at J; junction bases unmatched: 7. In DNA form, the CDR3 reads TGTGCCAGCTCACCCCAAGCGGGACAGGGAAGCAATCAGCCCCAGCATTTT. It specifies CASSPQAGQGSNQPQHF.

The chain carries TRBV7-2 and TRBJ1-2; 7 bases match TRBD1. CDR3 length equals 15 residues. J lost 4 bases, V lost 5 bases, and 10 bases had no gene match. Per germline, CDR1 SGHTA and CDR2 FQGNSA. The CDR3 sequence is CASSPRRGPGYGYTF. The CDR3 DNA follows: TGTGCCAGCAGCCCACGAAGGGGGCCGGGCTATGGCTACACCTTC.

Written as DNA, the CDR3 is TGTGCCAGCAGTTTATGGTCAGGCTCCCCGGGGAGCTCCTACGAGCAGTACTTC. Amino acids: CASSLWSGSPGSSYEQYF. The V gene is TRBV28, the J gene TRBJ2-7, with D perhaps TRBD2 (5 bases). The CDR3 contains 18 residues. Trimming pared 0 bases from V and 0 bases from J, leaving 18 bases between. In germline, CDR1 is MDHEN, CDR2 SYDVKM.

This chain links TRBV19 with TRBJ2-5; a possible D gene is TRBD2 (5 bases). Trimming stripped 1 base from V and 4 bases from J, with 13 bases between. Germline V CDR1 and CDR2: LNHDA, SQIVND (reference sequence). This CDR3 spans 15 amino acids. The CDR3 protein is CASSIGSSLRETQYF. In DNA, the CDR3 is TGTGCCAGTAGTATAGGATCTAGCCTCCGAGAGACCCAGTACTTC.

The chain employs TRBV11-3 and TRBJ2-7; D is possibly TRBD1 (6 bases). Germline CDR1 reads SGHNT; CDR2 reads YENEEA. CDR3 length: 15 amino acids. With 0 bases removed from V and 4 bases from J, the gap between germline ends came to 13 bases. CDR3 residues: CASSLDAGVGYEQYF. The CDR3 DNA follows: TGTGCCAGCAGCTTAGACGCAGGGGTCGGTTACGAGCAGTACTTC.